The clone carrying this T cell receptor beta chain is medium-sized. Its antigen is not known. The data were obtained in a study of neoadjuvant nivolumab and ipilimumab in lung cancer. General study findings and limits: Resected tumors had greater TCR richness and clonality than uninvolved lung.

The junction had 9 bases not matched to a gene; V was cut back by 4 bases and J by 6 bases. The germline CDR1 and CDR2 sequences are MNHEY and SMNVEV (reference sequence). CDR3 length: 15 amino acids. Method: immunoSEQ multiplex PCR; TCRdb's copy keeps in-frame clones and lacks some. There are about 26,000 clones in the sample; approximately 78% occur only once, and more than 6.5% lies in the top ten. V is TRBV27 and J is TRBJ1-1; 9 nucleotides align to TRBD1. This TCR came from an adult with non-small cell lung cancer. This sample comprised tumor tissue, obtained after neoadjuvant nivolumab, alone or with ipilimumab, at or shortly before surgery. The CDR3 coding sequence is TGTGCCAGCAGTTCGTTGCGGGACAGGGTCGCTGAAGCTTTCTTT. It is translated as CASSSLRDRVAEAFF.